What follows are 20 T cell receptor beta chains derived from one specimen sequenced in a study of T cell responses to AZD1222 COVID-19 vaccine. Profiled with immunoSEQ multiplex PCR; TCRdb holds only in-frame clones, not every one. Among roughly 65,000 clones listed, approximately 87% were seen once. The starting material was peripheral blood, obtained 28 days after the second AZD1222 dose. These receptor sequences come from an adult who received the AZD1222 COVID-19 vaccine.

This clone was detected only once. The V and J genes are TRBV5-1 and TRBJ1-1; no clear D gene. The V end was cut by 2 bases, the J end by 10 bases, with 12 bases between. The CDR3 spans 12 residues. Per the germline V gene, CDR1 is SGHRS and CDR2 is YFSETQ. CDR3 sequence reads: CASSLPGERAFF. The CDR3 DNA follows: TGCGCCAGCAGCTTACCAGGAGAGAGAGCTTTCTTT.

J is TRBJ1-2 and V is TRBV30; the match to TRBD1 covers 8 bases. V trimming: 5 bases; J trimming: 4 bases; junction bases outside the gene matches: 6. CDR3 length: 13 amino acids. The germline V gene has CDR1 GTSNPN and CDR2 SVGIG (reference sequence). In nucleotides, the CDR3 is TGTGCCTGGGGACAGGGTGTTGGCTATGGCTACACCTTC. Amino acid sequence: CAWGQGVGYGYTF.

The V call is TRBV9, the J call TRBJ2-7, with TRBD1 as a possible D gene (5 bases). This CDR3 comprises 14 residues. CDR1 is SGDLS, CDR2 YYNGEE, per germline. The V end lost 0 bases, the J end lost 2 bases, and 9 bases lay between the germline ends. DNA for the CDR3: TGTGCCAGCAGCGTAGCAGACAGCACCTACGAGCAGTACTTC. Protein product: CASSVADSTYEQYF.

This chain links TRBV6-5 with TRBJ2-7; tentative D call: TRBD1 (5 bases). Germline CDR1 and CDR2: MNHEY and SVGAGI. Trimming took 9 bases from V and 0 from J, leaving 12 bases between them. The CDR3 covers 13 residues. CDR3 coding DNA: TGTGCCAGTGCTACAGGCCCCTCCTACGAGCAGTACTTC. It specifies CASATGPSYEQYF.

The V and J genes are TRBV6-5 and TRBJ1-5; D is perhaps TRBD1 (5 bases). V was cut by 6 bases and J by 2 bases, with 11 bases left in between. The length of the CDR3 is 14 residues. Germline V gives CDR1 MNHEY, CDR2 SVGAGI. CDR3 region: CASRRDDRNQPQHF. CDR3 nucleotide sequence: TGTGCCAGCAGACGGGACGACCGCAATCAGCCCCAGCATTTT.

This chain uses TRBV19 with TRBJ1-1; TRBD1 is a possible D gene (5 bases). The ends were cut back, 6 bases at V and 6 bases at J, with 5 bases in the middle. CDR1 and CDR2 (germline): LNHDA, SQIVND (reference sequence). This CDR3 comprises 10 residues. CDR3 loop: CASRGPEAFF. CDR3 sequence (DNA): TGTGCCAGTAGGGGGCCTGAAGCTTTCTTT.

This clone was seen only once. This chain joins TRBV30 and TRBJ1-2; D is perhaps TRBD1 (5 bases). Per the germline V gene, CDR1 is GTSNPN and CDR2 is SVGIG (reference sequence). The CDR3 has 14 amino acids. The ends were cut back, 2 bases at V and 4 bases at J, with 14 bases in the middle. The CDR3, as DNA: TGTGCCTGGAGTAGGGGAGTTGGGGTCTATGGCTACACCTTC. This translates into CAWSRGVGVYGYTF.

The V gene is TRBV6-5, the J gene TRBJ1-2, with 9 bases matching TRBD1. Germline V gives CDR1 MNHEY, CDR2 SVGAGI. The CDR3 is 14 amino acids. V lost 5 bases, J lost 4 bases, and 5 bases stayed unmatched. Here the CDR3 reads CASSPSTGGYGYTF. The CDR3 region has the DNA TGTGCCAGCAGTCCCTCGACAGGGGGCTATGGCTACACCTTC.

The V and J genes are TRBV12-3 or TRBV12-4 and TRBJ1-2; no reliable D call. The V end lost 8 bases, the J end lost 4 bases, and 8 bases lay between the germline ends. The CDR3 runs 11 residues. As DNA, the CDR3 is TGTGCCAGCTCGAAGGGCTATGGCTACACCTTC. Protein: CASSKGYGYTF.

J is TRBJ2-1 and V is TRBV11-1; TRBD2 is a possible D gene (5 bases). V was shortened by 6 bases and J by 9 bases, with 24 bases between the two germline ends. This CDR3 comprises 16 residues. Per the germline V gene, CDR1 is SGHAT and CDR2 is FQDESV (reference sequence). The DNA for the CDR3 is TGTGCCAGCAGATCCAAAGGGCGGGTGGATAGAAGTGAGCAGTTCTTC. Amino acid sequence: CASRSKGRVDRSEQFF. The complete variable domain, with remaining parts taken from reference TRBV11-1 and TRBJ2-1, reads EAEVAQSPRYKITEKSQAVAFWCDPISGHATLYWYRQILGQGPELLVQFQDESVVDDSQLPKDRFSAERLKGVDSTLKIQPAELGDSAMYLCASRSKGRVDRSEQFFGPGTRLTVL.

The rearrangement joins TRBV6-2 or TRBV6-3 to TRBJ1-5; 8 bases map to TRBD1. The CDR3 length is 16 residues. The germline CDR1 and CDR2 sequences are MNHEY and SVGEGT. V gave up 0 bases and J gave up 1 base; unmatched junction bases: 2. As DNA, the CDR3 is TGTGCCAGCAGTTACTCGGACAGGGAAAGCAATCAGCCCCAGCATTTT. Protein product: CASSYSDRESNQPQHF.

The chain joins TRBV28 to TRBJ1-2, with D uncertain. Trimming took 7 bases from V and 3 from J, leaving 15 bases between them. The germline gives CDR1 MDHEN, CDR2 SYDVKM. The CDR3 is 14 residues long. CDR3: CASIPPGSDYGYTF. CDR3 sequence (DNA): TGTGCCAGCATACCCCCGGGCAGCGACTATGGCTACACCTTC.

CDR3 DNA sequence: TGTGCCAGCAGCTATGTGGGCCTGAACACTGAAGCTTTCTTT. Amino acid sequence: CASSYVGLNTEAFF. This chain connects TRBV5-5 to TRBJ1-1; the D is unclear. The CDR3 is 14 residues long. Germline CDR1 is SGHKS and CDR2 is YYEKEE (reference sequence). V was pared by 3 bases and J by 0 bases, with 9 bases between.

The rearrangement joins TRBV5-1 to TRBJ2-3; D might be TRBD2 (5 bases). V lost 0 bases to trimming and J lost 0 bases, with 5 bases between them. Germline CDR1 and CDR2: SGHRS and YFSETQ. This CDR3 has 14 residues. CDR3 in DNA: TGCGCCAGCAGCTTGGGGAGGAGCACAGATACGCAGTATTTT. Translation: CASSLGRSTDTQYF.

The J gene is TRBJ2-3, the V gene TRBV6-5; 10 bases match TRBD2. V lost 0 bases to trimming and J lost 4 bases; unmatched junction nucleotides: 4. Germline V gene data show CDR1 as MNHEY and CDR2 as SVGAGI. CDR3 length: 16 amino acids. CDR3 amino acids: CASSYSGTSVADTQYF. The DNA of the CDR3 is TGTGCCAGCAGTTACTCTGGGACTAGCGTTGCAGATACGCAGTATTTT.

CDR3 loop: CASRRNTEAFF. The CDR3 DNA reads TGTGCCAGCAGGAGGAACACTGAAGCTTTCTTT. V usage is TRBV12-3 or TRBV12-4 and J usage is TRBJ1-1, with D hard to call. V lost 6 bases to trimming and J lost 1 base, with 3 bases between them. This CDR3 is built from 11 residues.

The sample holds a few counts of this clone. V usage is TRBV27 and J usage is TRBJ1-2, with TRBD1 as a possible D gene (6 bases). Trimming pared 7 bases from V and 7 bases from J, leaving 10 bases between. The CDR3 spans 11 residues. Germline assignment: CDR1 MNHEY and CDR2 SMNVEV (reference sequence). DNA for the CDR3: TGTGCCAGCAAGCAGGGGATTGGCTACACCTTC. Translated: CASKQGIGYTF.

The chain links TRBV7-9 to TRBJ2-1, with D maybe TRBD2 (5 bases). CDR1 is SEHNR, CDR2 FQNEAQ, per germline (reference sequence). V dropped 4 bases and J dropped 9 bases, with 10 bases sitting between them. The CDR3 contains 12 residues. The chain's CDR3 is CASSSDYGEQFF. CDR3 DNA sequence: TGTGCCAGCAGCTCCGACTACGGTGAGCAGTTCTTC.

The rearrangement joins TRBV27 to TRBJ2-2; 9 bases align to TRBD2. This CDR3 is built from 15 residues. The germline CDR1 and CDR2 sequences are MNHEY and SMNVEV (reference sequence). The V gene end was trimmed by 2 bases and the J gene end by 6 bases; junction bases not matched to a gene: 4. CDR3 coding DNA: TGTGCCAGCAGTTTAGCTAGCGGGGCAGCCGGGGAGCTGTTTTTT. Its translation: CASSLASGAAGELFF.

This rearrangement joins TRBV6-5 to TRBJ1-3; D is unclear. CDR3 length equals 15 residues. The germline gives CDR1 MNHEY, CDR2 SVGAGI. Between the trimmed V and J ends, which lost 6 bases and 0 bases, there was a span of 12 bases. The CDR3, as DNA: TGTGCCAGCAGCCTCCGAATCGACTCTGGAAACACCATATATTTT. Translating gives CASSLRIDSGNTIYF.